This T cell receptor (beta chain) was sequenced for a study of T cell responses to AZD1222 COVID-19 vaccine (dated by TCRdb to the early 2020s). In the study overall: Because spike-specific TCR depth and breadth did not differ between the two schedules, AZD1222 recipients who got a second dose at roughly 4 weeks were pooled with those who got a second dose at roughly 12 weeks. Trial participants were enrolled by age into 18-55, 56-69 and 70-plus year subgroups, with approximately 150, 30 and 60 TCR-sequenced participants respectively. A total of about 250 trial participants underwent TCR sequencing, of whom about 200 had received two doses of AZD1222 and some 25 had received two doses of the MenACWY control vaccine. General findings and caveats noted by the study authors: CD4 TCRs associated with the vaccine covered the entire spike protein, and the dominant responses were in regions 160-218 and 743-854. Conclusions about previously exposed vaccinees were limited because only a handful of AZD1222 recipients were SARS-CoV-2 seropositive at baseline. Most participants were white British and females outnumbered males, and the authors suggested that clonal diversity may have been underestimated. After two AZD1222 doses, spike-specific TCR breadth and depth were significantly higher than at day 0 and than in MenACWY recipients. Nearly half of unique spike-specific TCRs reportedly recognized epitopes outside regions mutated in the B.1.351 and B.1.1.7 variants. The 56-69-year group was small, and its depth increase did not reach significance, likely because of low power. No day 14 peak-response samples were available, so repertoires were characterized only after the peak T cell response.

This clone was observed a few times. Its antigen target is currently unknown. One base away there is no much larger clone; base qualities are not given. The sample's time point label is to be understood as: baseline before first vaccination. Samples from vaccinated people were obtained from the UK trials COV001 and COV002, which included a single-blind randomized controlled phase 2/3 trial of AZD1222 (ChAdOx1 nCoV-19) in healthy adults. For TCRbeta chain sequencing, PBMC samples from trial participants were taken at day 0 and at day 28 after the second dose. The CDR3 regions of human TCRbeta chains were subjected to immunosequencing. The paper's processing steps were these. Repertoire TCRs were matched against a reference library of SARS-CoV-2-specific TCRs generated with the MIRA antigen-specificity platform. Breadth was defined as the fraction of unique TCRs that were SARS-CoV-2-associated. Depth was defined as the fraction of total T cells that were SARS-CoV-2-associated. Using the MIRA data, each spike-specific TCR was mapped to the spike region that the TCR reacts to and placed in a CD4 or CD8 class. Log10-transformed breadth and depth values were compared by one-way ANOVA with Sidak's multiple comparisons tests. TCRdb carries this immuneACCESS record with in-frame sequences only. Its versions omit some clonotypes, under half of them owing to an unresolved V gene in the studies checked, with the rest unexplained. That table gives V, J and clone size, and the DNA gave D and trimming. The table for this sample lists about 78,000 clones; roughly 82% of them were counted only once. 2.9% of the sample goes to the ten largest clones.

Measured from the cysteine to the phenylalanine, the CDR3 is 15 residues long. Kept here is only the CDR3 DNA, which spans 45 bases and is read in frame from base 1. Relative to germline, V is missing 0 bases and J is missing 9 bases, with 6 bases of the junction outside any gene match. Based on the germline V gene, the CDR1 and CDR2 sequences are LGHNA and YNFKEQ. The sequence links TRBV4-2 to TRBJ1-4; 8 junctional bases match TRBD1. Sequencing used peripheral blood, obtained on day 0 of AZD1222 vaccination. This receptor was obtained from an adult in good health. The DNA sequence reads TGTGCCAGCAGCCAAGATAGGGCAGGGGGCCAAAAACTGTTTTTT. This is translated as CASSQDRAGGQKLFF.